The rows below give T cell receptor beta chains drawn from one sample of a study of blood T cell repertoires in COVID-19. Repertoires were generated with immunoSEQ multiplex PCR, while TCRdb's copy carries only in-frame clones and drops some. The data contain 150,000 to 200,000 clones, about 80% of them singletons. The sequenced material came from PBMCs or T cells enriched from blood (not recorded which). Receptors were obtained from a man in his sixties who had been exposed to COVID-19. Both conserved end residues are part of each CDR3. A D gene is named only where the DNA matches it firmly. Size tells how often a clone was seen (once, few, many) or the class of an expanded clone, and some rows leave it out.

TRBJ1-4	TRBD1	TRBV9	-	CASSDRDRVNEKLFF	TGTGCCAGCAGCGATCGGGACAGGGTTAATGAAAAACTGTTTTTT
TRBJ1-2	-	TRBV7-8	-	CASSYSSNYGYTF	TGTGCCAGCAGCTACAGTTCTAACTATGGCTACACCTTC
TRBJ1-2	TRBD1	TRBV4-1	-	CASSQARDRGYTF	TGCGCCAGCAGCCAAGCGAGGGACAGGGGCTACACCTTC
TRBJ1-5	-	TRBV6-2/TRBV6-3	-	CASSSRRGGNQPQHF	TGTGCCAGCAGTTCCCGGAGGGGGGGAAATCAGCCCCAGCATTTT
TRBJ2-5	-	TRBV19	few	CASSKTLQGRETQYF	TGTGCCAGTAGTAAAACTCTACAGGGACGGGAGACCCAGTACTTC
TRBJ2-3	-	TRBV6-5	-	CASRDTNTDTQYF	TGTGCCAGCAGGGACACAAACACAGATACGCAGTATTTT
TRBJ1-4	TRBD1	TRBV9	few	CASSRSPRPGQVDEKLFF	TGTGCCAGCAGCCGGAGTCCTCGACCGGGACAGGTAGATGAAAAACTGTTTTTT
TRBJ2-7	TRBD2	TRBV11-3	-	CASSLDVAGGPGEQYF	TGTGCCAGCAGCTTAGACGTAGCGGGAGGGCCCGGCGAGCAGTACTTC
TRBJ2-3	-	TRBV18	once	CASSLSGGADTQYF	TGTGCCAGCTCACTTAGCGGTGGGGCAGATACGCAGTATTTT
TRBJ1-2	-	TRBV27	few	CASSLYPGSPYGYTF	TGTGCCAGCAGTTTATACCCCGGGAGCCCATATGGCTACACCTTC
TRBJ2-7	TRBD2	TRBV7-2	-	CASSLDTSGRYEQYF	TGTGCCAGCAGCTTAGATACTAGCGGGAGGTACGAGCAGTACTTC
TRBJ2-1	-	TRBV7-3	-	CASSSYPTNTYNEQFF	TGTGCCAGCAGCTCCTACCCTACTAATACTTACAATGAGCAGTTCTTC
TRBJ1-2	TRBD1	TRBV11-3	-	CASSSGQHGYTF	TGTGCCAGCAGCTCGGGACAGCATGGCTACACCTTC
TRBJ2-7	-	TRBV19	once	CATQAGPVYEQYF	TGTGCCACCCAAGCGGGTCCAGTCTACGAGCAGTACTTC
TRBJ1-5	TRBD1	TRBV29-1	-	CSVEDSTGGQPQHF	TGCAGCGTTGAAGATTCGACAGGGGGTCAGCCCCAGCATTTT
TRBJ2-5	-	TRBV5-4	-	CASSLAERVAGETQYF	TGTGCCAGCAGCTTGGCCGAGCGGGTGGCCGGAGAGACCCAGTACTTC
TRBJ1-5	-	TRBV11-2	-	CASRRMAGRQSQPQHF	TGTGCCAGCAGGCGTATGGCAGGGCGACAAAGTCAGCCCCAGCATTTT
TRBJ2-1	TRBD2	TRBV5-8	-	CARTNSGWGREQFF	TGTGCCAGGACGAATAGCGGGTGGGGTCGAGAGCAGTTCTTC
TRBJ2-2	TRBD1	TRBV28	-	CASSSTWTGSLHRTSTGELFF	TGTGCCAGCAGTTCGACCTGGACAGGGTCCCTCCATCGGACCAGCACCGGGGAGCTGTTTTTT
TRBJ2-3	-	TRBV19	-	CASSKGLTATDTQYF	TGTGCCAGTAGTAAAGGACTCACAGCGACAGATACGCAGTATTTT
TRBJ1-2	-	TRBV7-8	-	CASSPAGGSGYTF	TGTGCCAGCAGCCCGGCGGGGGGGAGTGGCTACACCTTC
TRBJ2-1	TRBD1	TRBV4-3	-	CASSQDLGTGDNEQFF	TGCGCCAGCAGCCAAGATCTGGGGACAGGGGACAATGAGCAGTTCTTC
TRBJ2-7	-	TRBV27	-	CASSPDSSYEQYF	TGTGCCAGCAGTCCGGACAGCTCCTACGAGCAGTACTTC
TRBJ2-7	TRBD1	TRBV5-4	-	CASSLNRGQGLAEQYF	TGTGCCAGCAGCTTGAATAGGGGACAGGGTTTGGCCGAGCAGTACTTC
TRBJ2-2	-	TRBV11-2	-	CASSPNGGAAGELFF	TGTGCCAGCAGCCCGAATGGGGGGGCGGCCGGGGAGCTGTTTTTT
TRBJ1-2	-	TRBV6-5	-	CASSTYRQYGYTF	TGTGCCAGCAGTACCTACAGACAGTATGGCTACACCTTC
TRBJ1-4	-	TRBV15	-	CATSRERGLGEKLFF	TGTGCCACCAGCAGAGAAAGGGGGTTAGGTGAAAAACTGTTTTTT
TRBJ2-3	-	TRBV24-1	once	CATSDFGSGSSTDTQYF	-
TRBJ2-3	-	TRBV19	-	CASSRGLSTDTQYF	TGTGCCAGTAGTCGGGGACTGAGCACAGATACGCAGTATTTT
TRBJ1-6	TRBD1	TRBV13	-	CASSPGGMVSYNSPLHF	TGTGCCAGTTCCCCAGGGGGAATGGTCTCCTATAATTCACCCCTCCACTTT
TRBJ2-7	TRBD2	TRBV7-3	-	CASSLRPSGSNFEQYF	TGTGCCAGCAGCTTACGCCCTAGCGGGAGTAACTTCGAGCAGTACTTC
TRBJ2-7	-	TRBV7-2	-	CASTGAYEQYF	TGTGCCTCCACCGGGGCCTACGAGCAGTACTTC
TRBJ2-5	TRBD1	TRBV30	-	CAWSAPGTAVQETQYF	TGTGCCTGGAGTGCCCCAGGGACAGCAGTTCAAGAGACCCAGTACTTC
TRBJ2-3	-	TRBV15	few	CATSRDGQGPDTQYF	TGTGCCACCAGCAGAGATGGGCAGGGCCCCGATACGCAGTATTTT
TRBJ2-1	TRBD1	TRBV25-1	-	CASSDDRGRASYNEQFF	TGTGCCAGCAGTGACGACAGGGGGAGGGCCTCCTACAATGAGCAGTTCTTC
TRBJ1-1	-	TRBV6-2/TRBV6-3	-	CASSYAYIADTEAFF	TGTGCCAGCAGTTACGCTTATATCGCGGACACTGAAGCTTTCTTT
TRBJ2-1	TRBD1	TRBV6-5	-	CASRSGTGFNNEQFF	TGTGCCAGCAGAAGCGGGACAGGGTTCAACAATGAGCAGTTCTTC
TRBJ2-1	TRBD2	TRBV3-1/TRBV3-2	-	CASSQGRIGTRRQFF	TGTGCCAGCAGCCAAGGCCGCATTGGGACTAGGAGGCAGTTCTTC
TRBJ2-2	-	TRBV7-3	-	CASSLKGGAGELFF	TGTGCCAGCAGCTTAAAAGGGGGTGCCGGGGAGCTGTTTTTT
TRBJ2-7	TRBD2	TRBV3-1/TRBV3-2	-	CASSLGKGIWEVPGLVNYEQYF	TGTGCCAGCAGCCTCGGAAAGGGGATATGGGAAGTTCCGGGACTAGTAAACTACGAGCAGTACTTC
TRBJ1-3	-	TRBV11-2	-	CASSFSADTIYF	TGTGCCAGCAGCTTTTCGGCGGACACCATATATTTT
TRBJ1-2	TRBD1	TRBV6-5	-	CASSYSGRGLGGYTF	TGTGCCAGCAGTTACTCCGGCAGGGGGCTTGGGGGCTACACCTTC
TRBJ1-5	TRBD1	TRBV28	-	CASTRTGFSNQPQHF	TGTGCCAGCACCCGGACAGGGTTTAGCAATCAGCCCCAGCATTTT
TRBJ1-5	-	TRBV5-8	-	CASSFGRVYNQPQHF	TGTGCCAGCAGCTTTGGCAGGGTATACAATCAGCCCCAGCATTTT
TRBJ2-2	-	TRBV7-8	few	CASSIESGAGELFF	TGTGCCAGCAGCATAGAATCAGGGGCCGGGGAGCTGTTTTTT
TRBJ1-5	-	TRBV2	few	CASWTDHNQPQHF	TGTGCCAGCTGGACAGATCACAATCAGCCCCAGCATTTT
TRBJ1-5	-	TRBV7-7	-	CASSLSTGRGPQHF	TGTGCCAGCAGCTTAAGCACAGGGCGAGGGCCCCAGCATTTT
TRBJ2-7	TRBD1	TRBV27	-	CASSLRGGTGPREQYF	TGTGCCAGCAGTTTAAGGGGCGGGACAGGCCCCCGCGAGCAGTACTTC
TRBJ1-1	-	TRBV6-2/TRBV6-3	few	CASSYVSGTFF	TGTGCCAGCAGTTATGTGTCGGGAACTTTCTTT
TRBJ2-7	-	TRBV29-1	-	CSVEGHAPYEQYF	TGCAGCGTTGAGGGACACGCTCCCTACGAGCAGTACTTC
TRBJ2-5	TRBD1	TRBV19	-	CASSPNPGQGRETQYF	TGTGCCAGTAGTCCGAACCCGGGACAGGGGCGGGAGACCCAGTACTTC
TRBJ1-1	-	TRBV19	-	CASSMRKGGVVEAFF	TGTGCCAGTAGTATGAGAAAGGGGGGGGTGGTTGAAGCTTTCTTT
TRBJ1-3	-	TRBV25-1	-	CASSDPGRAYIYF	TGTGCCAGCAGTGACCCGGGGAGAGCCTACATATATTTT
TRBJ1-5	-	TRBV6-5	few	CASSMGGDQPQHF	TGTGCCAGCAGTATGGGGGGAGATCAGCCCCAGCATTTT